This TCR beta chain was sequenced during a study of blood T cell repertoires in COVID-19. Study summary: From the United States, Italy and Spain came samples of acute and convalescent COVID-19.

Original processing methods: Estimation of nucleated cell counts was performed using reference gene primer amplification. Assay: immunoSEQ multiplex PCR; the TCRdb copy retains only in-frame clones and omits some. Clone size and the V and J calls come from that table; the DNA yielded D and trimming. The data contain roughly 51,000 clones, around 93% of them singletons. The CDR3 runs 17 residues. V lost 6 bases to trimming and J lost 5 bases; unmatched junction nucleotides: 10. Germline CDR1 reads SEHNR; CDR2 reads FQNEAQ (reference sequence). Specimen: peripheral blood. The chain links TRBV7-9 to TRBJ2-2; 12 bases match TRBD2. The receptor was isolated from a woman aged 60-70 years with active or convalescent COVID-19. CDR3: CASRPSFTSGRTGELFF. The CDR3 DNA sequence: TGTGCCAGCAGACCTTCATTTACTAGCGGGAGGACCGGGGAGCTGTTTTTT.